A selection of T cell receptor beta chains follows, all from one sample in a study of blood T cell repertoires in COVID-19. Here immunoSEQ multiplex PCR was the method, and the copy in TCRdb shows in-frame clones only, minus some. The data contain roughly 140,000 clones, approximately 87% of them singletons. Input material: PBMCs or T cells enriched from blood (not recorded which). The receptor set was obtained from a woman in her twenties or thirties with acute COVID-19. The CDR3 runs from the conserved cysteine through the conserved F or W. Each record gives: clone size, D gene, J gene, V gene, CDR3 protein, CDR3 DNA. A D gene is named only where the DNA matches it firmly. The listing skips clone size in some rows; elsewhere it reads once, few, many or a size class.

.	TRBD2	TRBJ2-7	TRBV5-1	CASSLASEHLAGHISYEQYF	TGCGCCAGCAGCTTGGCCTCCGAACACCTAGCGGGGCACATCTCTTACGAGCAGTACTTC
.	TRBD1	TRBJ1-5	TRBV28	CASSLFSRGHSNQPQHF	TGTGCCAGCAGTTTATTTTCCAGGGGGCATAGCAATCAGCCCCAGCATTTT
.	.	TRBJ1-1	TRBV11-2	CASSLGVYLAATEAFF	TGTGCCAGCAGCTTAGGCGTGTACCTTGCCGCGACTGAAGCTTTCTTT
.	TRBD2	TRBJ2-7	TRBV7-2	CASSTSQEASGRGEQYF	TGTGCCAGCAGCACCTCCCAGGAAGCTAGCGGGAGGGGCGAGCAGTACTTC
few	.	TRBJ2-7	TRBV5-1	CASSLSAGQSSYEQYF	TGCGCCAGCAGCTTGTCTGCAGGGCAAAGCTCCTACGAGCAGTACTTC
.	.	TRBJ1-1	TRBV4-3	CASSGGLGDYEAFF	TGCGCCAGCAGCGGGGGGTTAGGCGACTATGAAGCTTTCTTT
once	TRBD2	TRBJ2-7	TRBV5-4	CASSLALAGVEQYF	TGTGCCAGCAGCTTGGCGCTAGCGGGAGTGGAGCAGTACTTC
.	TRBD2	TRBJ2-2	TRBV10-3	CAISVRTSGSGELFF	TGTGCCATCAGTGTGCGGACTAGCGGGAGCGGGGAGCTGTTTTTT
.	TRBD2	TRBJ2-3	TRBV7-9	CASSQTSGTSTDTQYF	TGTGCCAGCAGCCAAACTAGCGGGACCTCCACAGATACGCAGTATTTT
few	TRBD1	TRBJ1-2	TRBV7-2	CASNLDRVTGYTF	TGTGCCAGCAATCTCGACAGGGTGACTGGCTACACCTTC
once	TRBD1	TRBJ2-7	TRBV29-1	CSVTGVGDEQYF	TGCAGCGTTACAGGGGTAGGGGACGAGCAGTACTTC
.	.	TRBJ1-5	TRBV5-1	CASSLLGFSNQPQHF	TGCGCCAGCAGCTTGCTAGGATTTAGCAATCAGCCCCAGCATTTT
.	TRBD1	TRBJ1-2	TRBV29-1	CSVEAGQGGYGYTF	TGCAGCGTTGAAGCCGGACAGGGGGGCTATGGCTACACCTTC
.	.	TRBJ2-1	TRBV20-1	CSAREREQFF	TGCAGTGCTAGAGAGCGGGAGCAGTTCTTC
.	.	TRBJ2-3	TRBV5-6	CASSPGQTLKTDTQYF	TGTGCCAGCAGCCCCGGACAAACCCTTAAAACAGATACGCAGTATTTT
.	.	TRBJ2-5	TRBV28	CASSFGTRQPQETQYF	TGTGCCAGCAGTTTTGGGACACGTCAGCCTCAAGAGACCCAGTACTTC
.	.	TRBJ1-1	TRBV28	CASSLDRNTEAFF	TGTGCCAGCAGCCTCGACAGGAACACTGAAGCTTTCTTT
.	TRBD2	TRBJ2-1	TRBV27	CASSLSGSGSYNEQFF	TGTGCCAGCAGTTTATCAGGCAGCGGGAGCTACAATGAGCAGTTCTTC
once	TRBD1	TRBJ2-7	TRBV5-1	CASSFRGTEDYEQYF	TGCGCCAGCAGCTTTAGAGGGACAGAGGACTACGAGCAGTACTTC
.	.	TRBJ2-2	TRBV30	CAWTGRGGTGELFF	TGTGCCTGGACGGGGCGCGGAGGGACCGGGGAGCTGTTTTTT
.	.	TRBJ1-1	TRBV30	CAWSPSGRLNTEAFF	TGTGCCTGGAGCCCATCAGGGCGGCTGAACACTGAAGCTTTCTTT
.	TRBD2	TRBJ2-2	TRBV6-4	CASSVAGGGTGELFF	TGTGCCAGCAGTGTCGCGGGGGGCGGCACCGGGGAGCTGTTTTTT